These 9 T cell receptor beta chains originate from one sample sequenced in a study of cytomegalovirus exposure and HLA in healthy donors (dated by TCRdb to 2016 to 2017). Library preparation was by the immunoSEQ multiplex PCR assay. A mixture of 60 forward primers for TCR Vbeta segments and 13 reverse primers for TCR Jbeta segments was used in the multiplex PCR. TCRdb retrieved this table from immuneACCESS and kept in-frame rearrangements only. Not all clones are present; in checked studies, unresolved V genes account for under half, and no reason is known for the remainder. The sample table contains 120,000 or so clones; only one count was recorded for about 16% of them. 1.5% to 2% of the sample belongs to the ten largest clones. Sequencing was carried out using PBMCs. These receptors came from a woman aged 18 to 35 in good health and CMV-seronegative.

This chain links TRBV7-9 with TRBJ1-1; D is possibly TRBD1 (5 bases). The germline V gene has CDR1 SEHNR and CDR2 FQNEAQ (reference sequence). V was pared by 0 bases and J by 8 bases, with 16 bases between. This CDR3 region has 15 residues. CDR3 loop: CASSLARDLRGEAFF. The CDR3 nucleotides are TGTGCCAGCAGCTTAGCGCGGGACCTAAGGGGAGAAGCTTTCTTT.

This clone was picked up a small number of times. The chain uses TRBV9 and TRBJ1-1; D gene unclear. CDR3 size: 14 residues. Per the germline V gene, CDR1 is SGDLS and CDR2 is YYNGEE. V lost 0 bases and J lost 2, with 8 bases in between. CDR3 DNA: TGTGCCAGCAGCGTAGTTAGCAAAAACACTGAAGCTTTCTTT. Translated, it gives CASSVVSKNTEAFF.

The chain carries TRBV30 and TRBJ1-5, with 8 bases that match TRBD1. V shed 8 bases, J shed 6 bases, and the junction held 6 bases outside the gene matches. The CDR3 contains 12 residues. Germline V gene lookup returns CDR1 GTSNPN and CDR2 SVGIG (reference sequence). In nucleotides, the CDR3 is TGTGCCCTCGGACAGGGTGGTCAGCCCCAGCATTTT. Protein: CALGQGGQPQHF.

The CDR3, as DNA: TGTGCCAGCAGCACCCACGGGCAGGGCCTTAACTATGGCTACACCTTC. This gives the protein CASSTHGQGLNYGYTF. The rearrangement links TRBV7-9 to TRBJ1-2; the D gene is possibly TRBD1 (5 bases). Germline V gives CDR1 SEHNR, CDR2 FQNEAQ (reference sequence). The CDR3 has 16 residues. With 5 bases removed from V and 1 base from J, the gap between germline ends came to 17 bases. Supplemented by reference TRBV7-9 and TRBJ1-2, the full variable domain reads DTGVSQNPRHKITKRGQNVTFRCDPISEHNRLYWYRQTLGQGPEFLTYFQNEAQLEKSRLLSDRFSAERPKGSFSTLEIQRTEQGDSAMYLCASSTHGQGLNYGYTFGSGTRLTVV.

In its sample, this clone was seen a few times. The V call is TRBV30, the J call TRBJ2-3; 14 bases fit TRBD2. The CDR3 is 19 residues long. The germline V gene has CDR1 GTSNPN and CDR2 SVGIG (reference sequence). V gave up 0 bases and J gave up 1 base; unmatched junction bases: 9. The CDR3 is CAWSVRRRTSGRRTDTQYF. The CDR3 DNA is TGTGCCTGGAGTGTACGGCGGCGGACTAGCGGGAGGCGCACAGATACGCAGTATTTT.

The V call is TRBV6-6, the J call TRBJ1-1, with 8 positions matching TRBD1. The CDR3 extends over 15 amino acids. Trimming removed 5 bases from V and 6 bases from J; junction bases left unmatched: 11. Germline lookup yields CDR1 MNHNY and CDR2 SVGAGI (reference sequence). The CDR3 bases are TGTGCCAGCAGTCACAGGACAGGGTTGGCCGCTGAAGCTTTCTTT. Translating it yields CASSHRTGLAAEAFF.

V is TRBV15 and J is TRBJ2-2, with TRBD2 as a possible D gene (6 bases). V was cut by 3 bases and J by 6 bases, with 17 bases left in between. From germline, CDR1 is LNHNV and CDR2 YYDKDF (reference sequence). The CDR3 covers 16 residues. CDR3 amino acids: CATSRGGSRTPGELFF. The CDR3 DNA reads TGTGCCACCAGCAGGGGGGGTAGCCGAACCCCCGGGGAGCTGTTTTTT.

This clone was detected only a few times. V gene TRBV7-2 combines with J gene TRBJ2-7, with D hard to call. Germline V gene lookup returns CDR1 SGHTA and CDR2 FQGNSA. The CDR3 sequence is 14 residues long. V shed 0 bases and J shed 4 bases, with 10 bases lying between them. DNA of the CDR3: TGTGCCAGCAGCTTAGCGAGGTCTGCGTACGAGCAGTACTTC. Protein sequence: CASSLARSAYEQYF.

The V gene is TRBV6-1, the J gene TRBJ2-1; no clear D. CDR1 MNHNS and CDR2 SASEGT come from the germline V gene. The CDR3 spans 12 residues. Trimming cost V 1 base and J 9 bases, with 7 bases left between them. The CDR3 loop is CASSEVAGEQFF. Here the CDR3 DNA reads TGTGCCAGCAGTGAAGTGGCTGGTGAGCAGTTCTTC.